The rows below give T cell receptor beta chains drawn from one sample of a study of shared clonotypes between healthy human individuals. Clones were read by immunoSEQ multiplex PCR, and TCRdb kept only the in-frame ones, dropping some. The table has some 2.1 million clones, roughly 93% seen once. Sample: naive CD8+ T cells from PBMCs. The receptors shown here come from a man aged 18 to 30 in good health. Some clones in this sample may be carry-over from other donors' samples. CDR3s include the opening cysteine and the closing phenylalanine or tryptophan. The D gene is left open where the match is weak. Clone size appears in some rows only: once, few, many, or a class for an expanded clone.

TRBJ2-7,-,TRBV5-6,-,TGTGCCAGCAGCTTGGCCGGGGACGAGCAGTACTTC,CASSLAGDEQYF
TRBJ2-3,TRBD2,TRBV28,-,TGTGCCAGCAGTCGAGAGCGGGAAACAGATACGCAGTATTTT,CASSRERETDTQYF
TRBJ2-1,-,TRBV9,-,TGTGCCAGCAGCCCAGGGGGGGAGAATGAGCAGTTCTTC,CASSPGGENEQFF
TRBJ2-2,-,TRBV27,-,TGTGCCAGCAGTATATTATCAAAGAAGAACACCGGGGAGCTGTTTTTT,CASSILSKKNTGELFF
TRBJ1-5,-,TRBV6-5,once,TGTGCCAGCCTCCTGTTTATCTTGAATCAGCCCCAGCATTTT,CASLLFILNQPQHF
TRBJ2-1,-,TRBV14,-,TGTGCCAGCAGCCAAATACCGGAGGGGTACAATGAGCAGTTCTTC,CASSQIPEGYNEQFF
TRBJ2-1,-,TRBV19,-,TGTGCCAGTAGTCCCTTCCTAGCGCCCACCTACAATGAGCAGTTCTTC,CASSPFLAPTYNEQFF
TRBJ2-7,TRBD2,TRBV5-1,-,TGCGCCAGCACCCCCACGGGAGGAGCGGGGTACGAGCAGTACTTC,CASTPTGGAGYEQYF
TRBJ2-1,TRBD2,TRBV11-1,-,TGTGCCAGCAGCTTAGACGGCGGGAGGGCCTACAATGAGCAGTTCTTC,CASSLDGGRAYNEQFF
TRBJ2-7,-,TRBV28,-,TGTGCCAGCAGTTTACGGGCAGGTTACGAGCAGTACTTC,CASSLRAGYEQYF
TRBJ2-7,TRBD2,TRBV2,-,TGTGCCAGTGTGGGACTAGCGGGAGGGCCTTACGAGCAGTACTTC,CASVGLAGGPYEQYF
TRBJ1-2,-,TRBV27,-,TGTGCCAGCAGTCCGGGACGCGAAAGTCGGAGCTATGGCTACACCTTC,CASSPGRESRSYGYTF
TRBJ2-7,-,TRBV27,-,TGTGCCAGCAGTTCTGGGGTGGGGGCCTACGAGCAGTACTTC,CASSSGVGAYEQYF
TRBJ2-3,-,TRBV4-3,-,TGCGCCAGCAGCCAAGCCCCGGGAGATACGCAGTATTTT,CASSQAPGDTQYF
TRBJ2-7,-,TRBV7-2,-,TGTGCCAGCAGCTTAGCCGCGGCGGGGTCCGTCTACGAGCAGTACTTC,CASSLAAAGSVYEQYF
TRBJ1-1,-,TRBV7-9,-,TGTGCCAGCAGCTTAGGGGAGGGTTTGAATACTGAAGCTTTCTTT,CASSLGEGLNTEAFF
TRBJ1-1,-,TRBV9,-,TGTGCCAGCAGCGAGAGCCCGGGGCGACCCATGAACACTGAAGCTTTCTTT,CASSESPGRPMNTEAFF
TRBJ2-1,-,TRBV11-3,-,TGTGCCAGCAGCTTAGATTTCAGTCCCAATGAGCAGTTCTTC,CASSLDFSPNEQFF
TRBJ2-5,TRBD1,TRBV14,-,TGTGCCAGCAGCCAAGCCTCAGGGGGTACGGAGACCCAGTACTTC,CASSQASGGTETQYF
TRBJ1-1,TRBD1,TRBV5-5,-,TGTGCCAGCAGCCGTCGACAGGGTGGTTTGCATGAAGCTTTCTTT,CASSRRQGGLHEAFF
TRBJ2-5,TRBD2,TRBV6-5,-,TGTGCCAGCAGTTCCCCAGGAGCGGGAGTGTTCGAGACCCAGTACTTC,CASSSPGAGVFETQYF
TRBJ1-1,-,TRBV19,-,TGTGCCAGTAGTATAGATCGCGAGGGTAGGAATGAAGCTTTCTTT,CASSIDREGRNEAFF